This is a list of T cell receptor beta chains from one sample in a study of T cells in Graves' hyperthyroidism and ophthalmopathy. TCRdb passed the multiplex PCR reads through MiXCR, listing each CDR3 protein once. The data contain about 520,000 distinct CDR3 sequences, about a fifth of them singletons. The sequenced sample was blood. The receptors come from a man aged 18 to 30 with Graves' hyperthyroidism. Each CDR3 is given with its conserved first and last residue. The order of the fields is D gene, V gene, clone size, J gene, CDR3 DNA, CDR3 protein. D genes are given only for firm matches. Clone size is given for some rows only: seen once, a few or many times, or a class if the clone is expanded.

NA	TRBV15	many	TRBJ2-5	TGTGCCACCAGCAGAGTAGAGGAGACCCAGTACTTC	CATSRVEETQYF
TRBD1	TRBV15	many	TRBJ1-5	TGTGCCACCAGCGTGGGACAGGGGGCATCTCAGCCCCAGCATTTT	CATSVGQGASQPQHF
NA	TRBV6-1	many	TRBJ2-7	TGTGCCAGCAGTGTCGGGGATGGGGGTAGGACCTACGAGCAGTACTTC	CASSVGDGGRTYEQYF
NA	TRBV19	few	TRBJ1-2	TGTGCCAGTACTCTAGGCAGAGGTAACTATGGCTACACCTTC	CASTLGRGNYGYTF
TRBD1	TRBV27	many	TRBJ2-7	TGTGCCAGCAGTTCCCGGACAGGGGGTCGTAACGAGCAGTACTTC	CASSSRTGGRNEQYF
NA	TRBV6-1	many	TRBJ1-1	TGTGCCAGCAGTGGGGAGGGGCCGAACTTCCTAGTGGACACTGAAGCTTTCTTT	CASSGEGPNFLVDTEAFF
TRBD2	TRBV20-1	many	TRBJ2-7	TGCAGTGCTAGAGATCTCTCTAGCGGGGGGTACGAGCAGTACTTC	CSARDLSSGGYEQYF
NA	TRBV3-1	once	TRBJ2-7	TGTGCCAGCAGCCAAGGGTTCAGCTCCTACGAGCAGTACTTC	CASSQGFSSYEQYF
NA	TRBV4-2	NA	TRBJ2-7	TGTGCCAGCAGCCAAGATCGTCTGGACGAGCAGTACTTC	CASSQDRLDEQYF
NA	TRBV7-6	NA	TRBJ1-1	TGTGCCAGCAGCAATCGGACGGATACTCTCTTT	CASSNRTDTLF
NA	TRBV12-3/TRBV12-4	many	TRBJ1-1	TGTGCCAGCAGTTTCCTACGGAACACTGAAGCTTTCTTT	CASSFLRNTEAFF
TRBD2	TRBV28	NA	TRBJ2-7	TGTGCCAGCAGGTCTAGCGGGGGGGCCTACGTCGACGAGCAGTACTTC	CASRSSGGAYVDEQYF
TRBD1	TRBV12-3/TRBV12-4	NA	TRBJ2-6	TGTGCCAGCAGAGAAGGGGGCGCGTCCCCTGGGGCCAACGTCCTGACTTTC	CASREGGASPGANVLTF
NA	TRBV3-1	many	TRBJ1-2	TGTGCCAGCAGCCAAGATCCGGGTCCTGCTTTTTATGGCTACACCTTC	CASSQDPGPAFYGYTF
TRBD1	TRBV10-3	many	TRBJ1-2	TGTGCCATCAGTCCCGGGACAGGCTATGGCTACACCTTC	CAISPGTGYGYTF
TRBD1	TRBV7-8	many	TRBJ1-3	TGTGCCAGCAGCCATCCGGGACAGGCGAAAGATTTT	CASSHPGQAKDF
TRBD1	TRBV2	NA	TRBJ2-2	TGTGCCAGCAGGGTCGAGGGGGCGGGCACCGGGGAGCTGTTTTTT	CASRVEGAGTGELFF
NA	TRBV4-1	many	TRBJ2-7	TGCGCCAGCAGCCAAGACCCGGACCACGAGCAGTACTTC	CASSQDPDHEQYF
TRBD1	TRBV2	many	TRBJ1-5	TGTGCCAGCAGAGTCCACAGGGGGAGAAATCAGCCCCAGCATTTT	CASRVHRGRNQPQHF
NA	TRBV6-1	many	TRBJ1-3	TGTGCCAGCATCCTCGGCGGGGGGATTAACACCATATATTTT	CASILGGGINTIYF
NA	TRBV2	NA	TRBJ2-2	TGTGCCAGCAGCCGAAGTTCGGGGAACACCGGGGAGCTGTTTTTT	CASSRSSGNTGELFF
NA	TRBV11-2	many	TRBJ1-2	TGTGCCAGCAGCCCGGAGCCGGGGATGGGTGGCTACACCTTC	CASSPEPGMGGYTF
NA	TRBV7-8	many	TRBJ1-5	TGTGCCAGCAGCCCCCCCAGGGGAATTGGCAATCAGCCCCAGCATTTT	CASSPPRGIGNQPQHF
NA	TRBV4-2	NA	TRBJ1-2	TGTGCCAGCAGCCCCACCGGCCCGGGACATCGCGACTATGGCTACACCTTC	CASSPTGPGHRDYGYTF
NA	TRBV11-2	many	TRBJ2-5	TGTGCCAGCAGCCCCTGGGGCAGTGTTCAAGAGACCCAGTACTTC	CASSPWGSVQETQYF
TRBD2	TRBV4-1	many	TRBJ2-7	TGCGCCAGCAGCCTCGTTGCGGGGGAAACCTCCTACGAGCAGTACTTC	CASSLVAGETSYEQYF